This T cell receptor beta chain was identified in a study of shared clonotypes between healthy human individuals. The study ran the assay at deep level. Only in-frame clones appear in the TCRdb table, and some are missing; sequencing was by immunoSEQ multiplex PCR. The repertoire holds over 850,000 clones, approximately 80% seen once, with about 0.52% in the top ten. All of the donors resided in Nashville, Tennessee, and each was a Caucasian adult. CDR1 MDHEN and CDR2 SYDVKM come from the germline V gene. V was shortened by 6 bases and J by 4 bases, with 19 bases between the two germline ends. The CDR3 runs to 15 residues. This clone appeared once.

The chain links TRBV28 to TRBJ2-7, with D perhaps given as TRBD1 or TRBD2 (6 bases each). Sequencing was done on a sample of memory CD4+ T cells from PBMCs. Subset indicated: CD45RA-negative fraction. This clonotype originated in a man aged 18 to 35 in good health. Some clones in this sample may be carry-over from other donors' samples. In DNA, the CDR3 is TGTGCCAGCAGCCGAGGTGGGGGGCGCGGTTACGAGCAGTACTTC. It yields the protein CASSRGGGRGYEQYF.